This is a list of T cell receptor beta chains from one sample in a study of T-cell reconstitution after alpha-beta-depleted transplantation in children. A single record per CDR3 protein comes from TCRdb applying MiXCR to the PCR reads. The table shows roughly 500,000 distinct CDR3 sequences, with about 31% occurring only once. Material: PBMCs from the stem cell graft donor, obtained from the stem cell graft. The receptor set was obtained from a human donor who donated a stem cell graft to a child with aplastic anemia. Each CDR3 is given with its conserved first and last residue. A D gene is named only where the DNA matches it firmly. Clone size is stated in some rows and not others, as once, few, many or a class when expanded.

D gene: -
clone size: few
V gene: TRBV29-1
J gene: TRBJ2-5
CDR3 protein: CSVEDSGWQETQYF
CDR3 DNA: TGCAGCGTTGAAGATTCGGGATGGCAAGAGACCCAGTACTTC

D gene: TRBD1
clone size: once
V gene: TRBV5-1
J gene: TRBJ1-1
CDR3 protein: CASSGTSHRGTEAFF
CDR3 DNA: TGCGCCAGCAGCGGAACCTCACACAGGGGCACTGAAGCTTTCTTT

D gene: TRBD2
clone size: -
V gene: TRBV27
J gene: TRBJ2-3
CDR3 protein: CASSWTSGSTDTDTQYF
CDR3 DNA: TGTGCCAGCAGTTGGACTAGCGGGAGTACCGACACAGATACGCAGTATTTT

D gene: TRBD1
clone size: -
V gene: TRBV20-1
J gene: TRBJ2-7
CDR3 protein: CSARSGQGGLLEQYF
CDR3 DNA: TGCAGTGCTAGATCGGGACAGGGGGGCCTTCTCGAGCAGTACTTC

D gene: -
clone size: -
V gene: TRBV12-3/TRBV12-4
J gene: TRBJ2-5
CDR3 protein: CASNAGAPETQYF
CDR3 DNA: TGTGCCAGCAACGCAGGGGCCCCAGAGACCCAGTACTTC

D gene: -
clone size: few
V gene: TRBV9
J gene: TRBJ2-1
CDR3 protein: CASSAGPGKFF
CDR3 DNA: TGTGCCAGCAGCGCGGGACCGGGGAAGTTCTTC

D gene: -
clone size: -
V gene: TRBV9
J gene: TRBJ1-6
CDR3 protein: CASSGQGTYSPLHF
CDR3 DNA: TGTGCCAGCAGCGGTCAGGGCACTTACTCACCCCTCCACTTT

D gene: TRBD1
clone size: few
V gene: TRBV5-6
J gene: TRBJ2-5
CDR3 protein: CASSFRGLGQETQYF
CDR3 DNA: TGTGCCAGCAGCTTCAGGGGGCTGGGTCAAGAGACCCAGTACTTC

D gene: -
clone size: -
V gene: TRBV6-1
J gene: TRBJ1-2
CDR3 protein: CASNTLTGLGYGYTF
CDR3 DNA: TGTGCCAGCAACACGCTGACCGGACTAGGGTATGGCTACACCTTC

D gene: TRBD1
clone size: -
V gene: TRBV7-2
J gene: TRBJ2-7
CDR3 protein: CASSLAGQLEAYEQYF
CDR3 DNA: TGTGCCAGCAGCTTAGCGGGACAGCTGGAGGCCTACGAGCAGTACTTC

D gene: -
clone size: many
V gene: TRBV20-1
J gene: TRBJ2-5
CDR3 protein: CSAIEAHGLETQYF
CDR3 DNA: TGCAGTGCTATAGAGGCACATGGACTAGAGACCCAGTACTTC